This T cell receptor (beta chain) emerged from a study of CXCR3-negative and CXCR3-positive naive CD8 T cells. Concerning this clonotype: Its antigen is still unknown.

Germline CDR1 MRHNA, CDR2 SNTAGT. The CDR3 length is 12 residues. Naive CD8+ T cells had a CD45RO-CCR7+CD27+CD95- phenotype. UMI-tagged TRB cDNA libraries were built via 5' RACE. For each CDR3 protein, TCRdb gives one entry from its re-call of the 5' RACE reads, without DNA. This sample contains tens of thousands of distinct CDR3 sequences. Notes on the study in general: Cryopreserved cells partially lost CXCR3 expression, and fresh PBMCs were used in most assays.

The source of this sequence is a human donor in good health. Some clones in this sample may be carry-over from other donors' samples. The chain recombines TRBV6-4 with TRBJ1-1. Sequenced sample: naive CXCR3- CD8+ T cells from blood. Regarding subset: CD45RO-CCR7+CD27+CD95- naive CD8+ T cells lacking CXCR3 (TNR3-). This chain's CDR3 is CAKKGLKTEAFF.